The clone carrying this T cell receptor (beta chain) has at least ten counts. The sample comes from a study of T cells in Graves' hyperthyroidism and ophthalmopathy. Amplification of TCR beta CDR3 regions was performed using RNA transcripts as template. The HTBI set primed first-round TCR CDR3 RT-PCR. Using its own MiXCR run on the multiplex PCR reads, TCRdb lists one record per CDR3 protein. The repertoire holds around 580,000 distinct CDR3 sequences, roughly 46% seen once, with about 8% in the top ten. This clonotype originated in a woman younger than 30 with Graves' hyperthyroidism. Source material: peripheral blood or thyroid tissue (not recorded which).

The DNA for the CDR3 is TGTGCCAGCAGCCATGACGTTTCCAAACACTACGAGCAGTACTTC. This encodes CASSHDVSKHYEQYF. The chain couples TRBV7-2 to TRBJ2-7; D gene ambiguous. Germline V gives CDR1 SGHTA, CDR2 FQGNSA. The CDR3 sequence is 15 residues long. With 5 bases removed from V and 3 bases from J, the gap between germline ends came to 17 bases.